This TCR beta chain was profiled in a study of blood T cell repertoires in COVID-19. This CDR3 has 14 residues. The germline gives CDR1 SGHDN, CDR2 FVKESK. J was trimmed by 6 bases and V by 5 bases; bases with no gene match: 6. TCRdb keeps only in-frame clones here, not all; method: immunoSEQ multiplex PCR. The sample shows 130,000 or so clones, around 80% of them seen only once. This chain uses TRBV14 with TRBJ2-3; 9 positions match TRBD2. Sequencing was carried out using PBMCs or T cells enriched from blood (not recorded which). The receptor was isolated from a man aged 35-49 years with acute COVID-19. The CDR3 spells CASSVWTSEDTQYF. In DNA form, the CDR3 reads TGTGCCAGCAGCGTATGGACTAGCGAGGATACGCAGTATTTT.